Given below is one T cell receptor (beta chain) in context. This record comes from a study of shared clonotypes between healthy human individuals. Deep-level running was used for the assay. Sequencing used immunoSEQ multiplex PCR; TCRdb keeps in-frame clones, though not all of them. Of 1,500,000 or so clones in the sample, roughly 97% are singletons; the top ten hold approximately 1%. There are 12 residues in the CDR3. Looked up from germline, CDR1 is SGHVS and CDR2 is FNYEAQ. Trimming took off 2 bases at V and 3 bases at J, with 5 bases between the two ends. Material for sequencing was naive CD4+ T cells sorted from blood. Subset denoted: CD45RA+ positively selected. The clonotype was recovered from a young man in good health. The genes are TRBV7-6 and TRBJ2-7; no definite D call. This CDR3 reads CASSLWSYEQYF. The DNA for the CDR3 is TGTGCCAGCAGCTTATGGAGCTACGAGCAGTACTTC.